The 24 T cell receptor beta chains presented below share a single source sample, sequenced in a study of cytotoxic CD8 clonotypes in ibrutinib-treated CLL. Profiled with immunoSEQ multiplex PCR; TCRdb holds only in-frame clones, not every one. The sample contains about 140,000 clones, approximately 90% of which appear only once. Sequenced material: PBMCs, taken after 12 months of ibrutinib treatment. The receptors originated from a human donor with chronic lymphocytic leukemia.

The rearrangement joins TRBV7-3 to TRBJ2-2; D gene uncertain. Germline V CDR1 and CDR2: SGHTA, FQGTGA. This CDR3 spans 14 amino acids. V lost 5 bases, J lost 6 bases, and 13 bases lay in between. CDR3 in amino acids: CASSRLRFAGELFF. DNA of the CDR3: TGTGCCAGCAGCCGATTACGTTTTGCCGGGGAGCTGTTTTTT. Full variable domain (rest looked up from reference TRBV7-3 and TRBJ2-2): GAGVSQTPSNKVTEKGKYVELRCDPISGHTALYWYRQSLGQGPEFLIYFQGTGAADDSGLPNDRFFAVRPEGSVSTLKIQRTERGDSAVYLCASSRLRFAGELFFGEGSRLTVL.

A single count supports this clone. The CDR3 region has the DNA TGTGCCAGCAGTTTAAGTACCGGGGCCAACGTCCTGACTTTC. This translates into CASSLSTGANVLTF. The chain uses TRBV28 and TRBJ2-6, with no clear D. The CDR3 loop spans 14 amino acids. CDR1 is MDHEN, CDR2 SYDVKM, per germline. The V gene lost 2 bases and the J gene lost 4 bases, with 6 bases spanning the gap.

The chain links TRBV18 to TRBJ1-2, with D uncertain. V gave up 2 bases and J gave up 7 bases, with 8 bases separating them. This CDR3 contains 12 residues. CDR1 and CDR2 from the germline V gene are KGHSH and LQKENI. The CDR3 loop reads CASSPAGAGYTF. CDR3 coding DNA: TGTGCCAGCTCACCAGCAGGTGCTGGCTACACCTTC.

The chain couples TRBV27 to TRBJ2-1; 13 bases fit TRBD2. Per germline, CDR1 MNHEY and CDR2 SMNVEV (reference sequence). J was trimmed by 7 bases and V by 8 bases; bases with no gene match: 5. CDR3 length: 14 amino acids. The CDR3: CASGLAGARNEQFF. The CDR3, as DNA: TGTGCCAGCGGACTAGCGGGAGCAAGGAATGAGCAGTTCTTC.

V and J are TRBV5-1 and TRBJ2-3; D unresolved. V was shortened by 0 bases and J by 5 bases, with 7 bases between the two germline ends. This CDR3 contains 13 residues. CDR1 and CDR2 (germline): SGHRS, YFSETQ. DNA of the CDR3: TGCGCCAGCAGCTTGGAAACGGTAGATACGCAGTATTTT. It codes for CASSLETVDTQYF.

This chain joins TRBV5-1 and TRBJ1-5; perhaps TRBD1 as D (6 bases). CDR1 is SGHRS, CDR2 YFSETQ, per germline. The germline V and J ends were trimmed by 7 bases and 0 bases, with 11 bases remaining between them. The CDR3 spans 14 residues. The CDR3 DNA reads as TGCGCCAGCCGAGAGGGGGGTAGCAATCAGCCCCAGCATTTT. Translation gives CASREGGSNQPQHF.

V usage is TRBV10-3 and J usage is TRBJ1-4; a weak D match, TRBD1 (5 bases). V shed 4 bases and J shed 7 bases, with 16 bases lying between them. Germline-derived CDR1 and CDR2 are ENHRY and SYGVKD. This CDR3 is built from 15 residues. DNA of the CDR3: TGTGCCATCAGTGTTGGAATGGGGGAGGGTGAAAAACTGTTTTTT. Protein: CAISVGMGEGEKLFF.

This rearrangement joins TRBV30 to TRBJ2-7; the D gene could be TRBD1 or TRBD2 (7 bases each). Trimming removed 4 bases from V and 2 bases from J, with 18 bases in between. CDR3 length: 15 amino acids. The germline gives CDR1 GTSNPN, CDR2 SVGIG (reference sequence). The CDR3 here is CAWTGVTGRAYEQYF. The CDR3 DNA sequence: TGTGCCTGGACCGGCGTGACAGGGAGGGCCTACGAGCAGTACTTC.

The rearrangement links TRBV6-1 to TRBJ2-2; 10 bases align to TRBD1. The V gene end was trimmed by 7 bases and the J gene end by 6 bases; junction bases not matched to a gene: 5. CDR1 is MNHNS and CDR2 is SASEGT in the germline V gene. CDR3 length equals 14 residues. CDR3 loop: CASTPGQGAGELFF. Here the CDR3 DNA reads TGTGCCAGCACGCCTGGACAGGGGGCCGGGGAGCTGTTTTTT.

V usage is TRBV30 and J usage is TRBJ2-5; D is perhaps TRBD1 or TRBD2 (6 bases each). In germline, CDR1 is GTSNPN, CDR2 SVGIG (reference sequence). The CDR3 has 15 amino acids. The ends were cut back, 5 bases at V and 5 bases at J, with 21 bases in the middle. The chain's CDR3 is CAWSYGGGLGETQYF. The CDR3 coding sequence is TGTGCCTGGTCCTACGGAGGGGGGCTAGGCGAGACCCAGTACTTC.

V gene TRBV2 combines with J gene TRBJ2-7; 8 nucleotides match TRBD2. The CDR3 totals 16 residues. The V gene end was trimmed by 1 base and the J gene end by 2 bases; junction bases not matched to a gene: 7. Germline V gene lookup returns CDR1 SNHLY and CDR2 FYNNEI. The CDR3 DNA sequence: TGTGCCAGCAGTGAAGTCGTAGCGGGGCTCACCTACGAGCAGTACTTC. It encodes CASSEVVAGLTYEQYF.

This clone was observed once. The chain links TRBV7-9 to TRBJ2-7; 8 positions match TRBD1. The CDR3 has 14 amino acids. V was pared by 5 bases and J by 6 bases, with 9 bases of the junction left unmatched. The germline gives CDR1 SEHNR, CDR2 FQNEAQ (reference sequence). CDR3 amino acids: CASSIGQGEGEQYF. CDR3 in DNA: TGTGCCAGCAGCATAGGACAGGGAGAGGGCGAGCAGTACTTC.

This clone was picked up one time. The CDR3: CASSEAVVRNTEAFF. In DNA, the CDR3 is TGTGCCAGCAGTGAAGCAGTGGTCAGGAACACTGAAGCTTTCTTT. The genes are TRBV6-1 and TRBJ1-1; D not resolved. The V and J ends lost 0 bases and 1 base respectively, with 9 bases between them. Germline CDR1 MNHNS, CDR2 SASEGT. This CDR3 spans 15 amino acids.

The J gene is TRBJ1-4, the V gene TRBV21-1. TRBV21-1 is a pseudogene locus. The CDR3 spans 16 residues. The DNA of the CDR3 is TGTGCCAGCAGCAAAGACGGAAAGCCGGGGCTTGAAAAACTGTTTTTT. Its translation: CASSKDGKPGLEKLFF.

The chain uses TRBV7-2 and TRBJ1-1; D is undetermined. This CDR3 is built from 13 residues. CDR1 is SGHTA and CDR2 is FQGNSA in the germline V gene. V gave up 5 bases and J gave up 1 base, with 8 bases separating them. The CDR3 nucleotides are TGTGCCAGCAGCGCTGACGGGAACACTGAAGCTTTCTTT. It is translated as CASSADGNTEAFF.

The chain employs TRBV18 and TRBJ1-1; D remains ambiguous. Germline assignment: CDR1 KGHSH and CDR2 LQKENI. The CDR3 loop spans 14 amino acids. The V end was cut by 6 bases, the J end by 2 bases, with 13 bases between. This CDR3 reads CASSSEWRNTEAFF. The DNA of the CDR3 is TGTGCCAGCTCTAGTGAGTGGAGAAACACTGAAGCTTTCTTT.

The V gene is TRBV5-5, the J gene TRBJ2-3, with a possible D match to TRBD2 (5 bases). Trimming shortened V by 3 bases and J by 4 bases, and 12 bases separated the two germline ends. In germline, CDR1 is SGHKS, CDR2 YYEKEE (reference sequence). CDR3 length: 14 residues. CDR3 sequence reads: CASSWLGSSDTQYF. CDR3 bases: TGTGCCAGCAGCTGGCTAGGGAGTTCAGATACGCAGTATTTT.

This chain uses TRBV5-4 with TRBJ1-2; D unclear. This CDR3 region has 12 residues. V dropped 5 bases and J dropped 8 bases, with 13 bases sitting between them. The germline gives CDR1 SGHNT, CDR2 YYREEE (reference sequence). The CDR3 loop is CASSDKGGGYTF. Written as DNA, the CDR3 is TGTGCCAGCAGTGACAAGGGCGGCGGCTACACCTTC. Complete variable domain (other parts from reference TRBV5-4 and TRBJ1-2): ETGVTQSPTHLIKTRGQQVTLRCSSQSGHNTVSWYQQALGQGPQFIFQYYREEENGRGNFPPRFSGLQFPNYSSELNVNALELDDSALYLCASSDKGGGYTFGSGTRLTVV.

This clone has more than one count but fewer than ten. The chain recombines TRBV9 with TRBJ2-2; TRBD2 might be the D (6 bases). Trimming left V 0 bases short and J 3 bases short, with 12 bases between. The length of the CDR3 is 16 residues. CDR1 is SGDLS, CDR2 YYNGEE, per germline. The CDR3 loop reads CASSVGASEYTGELFF. DNA for the CDR3: TGTGCCAGCAGCGTAGGGGCTAGCGAATACACCGGGGAGCTGTTTTTT.

The rearrangement joins TRBV4-3 to TRBJ2-3; no definite D call. This CDR3 region has 15 residues. The germline V gene has CDR1 LGHNA and CDR2 YSLEER. The V and J ends lost 5 bases and 0 bases respectively, with 12 bases between them. The CDR3 coding sequence is TGCGCCAGCAGCGATCTAGGACGAAGCACAGATACGCAGTATTTT. Its protein is CASSDLGRSTDTQYF.

The V call is TRBV25-1, the J call TRBJ2-7; D is perhaps TRBD2 (6 bases). The V gene lost 2 bases and the J gene lost 0 bases, with 11 bases spanning the gap. The CDR3 runs to 15 residues. The germline V gene encodes CDR1 MGHDK and CDR2 SYGVNS. The chain's CDR3 is CASSETGTLSYEQYF. CDR3 bases: TGTGCCAGCAGTGAAACCGGGACTCTCTCCTACGAGCAGTACTTC.

The V call is TRBV5-1, the J call TRBJ2-1; the D is unclear. Trimming stripped 0 bases from V and 4 bases from J, with 8 bases between. The CDR3 extends over 14 amino acids. The germline gives CDR1 SGHRS, CDR2 YFSETQ. CDR3 amino acids: CASSLEGQYNEQFF. The DNA of the CDR3 is TGCGCCAGCAGCTTGGAAGGGCAGTACAATGAGCAGTTCTTC. Full variable domain (outside the CDR3, taken from reference TRBV5-1 and TRBJ2-1): KAGVTQTPRYLIKTRGQQVTLSCSPISGHRSVSWYQQTPGQGLQFLFEYFSETQRNKGNFPGRFSGRQFSNSRSEMNVSTLELGDSALYLCASSLEGQYNEQFFGPGTRLTVL.

This clone appeared a single time. This sequence joins TRBV9 and TRBJ2-1; TRBD2 matches 7 bases. The CDR3 is 15 amino acids. The V segment lost 0 bases and the J segment 7 bases; nucleotides outside the gene matches: 7. From germline, CDR1 is SGDLS and CDR2 YYNGEE. CDR3 nucleotides: TGTGCCAGCAGCGTAGAGGGCGGGAGTGGTAATGAGCAGTTCTTC. Its translation is CASSVEGGSGNEQFF.

This chain connects TRBV5-4 to TRBJ2-7; 7 bases are shared with TRBD1. After removal of 4 bases from V and 2 bases from J, the junction contained 3 bases not matched to a gene. The CDR3 covers 13 residues. Looked up from germline, CDR1 is SGHNT and CDR2 is YYREEE (reference sequence). CDR3 loop: CASSGGQTYEQYF. CDR3 nucleotide sequence: TGTGCCAGCAGCGGGGGACAGACCTACGAGCAGTACTTC.